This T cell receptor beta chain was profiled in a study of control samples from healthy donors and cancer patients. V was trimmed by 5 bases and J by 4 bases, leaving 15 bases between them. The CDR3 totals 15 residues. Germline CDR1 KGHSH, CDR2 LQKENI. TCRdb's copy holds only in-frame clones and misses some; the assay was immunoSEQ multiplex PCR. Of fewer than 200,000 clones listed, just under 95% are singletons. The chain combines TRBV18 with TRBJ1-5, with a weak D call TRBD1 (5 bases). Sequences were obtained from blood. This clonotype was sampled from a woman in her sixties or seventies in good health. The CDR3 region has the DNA TGTGCCAGCTCAGGAGGGACTTTCCCTAATCAGCCCCAGCATTTT. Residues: CASSGGTFPNQPQHF. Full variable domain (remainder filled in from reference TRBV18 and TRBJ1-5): NAGVMQNPRHLVRRRGQEARLRCSPMKGHSHVYWYRQLPEEGLKFMVYLQKENIIDESGMPKERFSAEFPKEGPSILRIQQVVRGDSAAYFCASSGGTFPNQPQHFGDGTRLSIL.